A single sample is the source of the 20 T cell receptor beta chains below, sequenced in a study of blood T cells in healthy people across ages. Next came a second PCR, run for roughly 6 to 11 cycles, which used a sample-barcoded 5' primer along with a J-beta primer mix. TCRdb re-called the 5' RACE reads with MiXCR, one entry per CDR3 protein. The sample yields roughly 1.7 million distinct CDR3 sequences, about 31% seen once. The sample was blood. These receptors were collected from a woman aged 25 to 39 in good health.

The rearrangement links TRBV4-1 to TRBJ2-3, with 8 bases aligning to TRBD2. The CDR3 runs 18 residues. In germline, CDR1 is MGHRA, CDR2 YSYEKL. Unmatched junction bases numbered 14, after V lost 4 bases and J lost 2 bases. The CDR3: CASSPRGTERGYTDTQYF. The CDR3 DNA reads as TGCGCCAGCAGCCCCCGCGGCACGGAGCGGGGGTACACAGATACGCAGTATTTT.

This clonotype was picked up one time. This sequence joins TRBV27 and TRBJ1-1, with D possibly TRBD1 on 5 matching bases. V was pared by 4 bases and J by 10 bases, with 19 bases between. Germline V lookup: CDR1 MNHEY, CDR2 SMNVEV (reference sequence). The length of the CDR3 is 14 residues. CDR3 sequence (DNA): TGTGCCAGCAGTTCCCTTACAGGCTCTTCTGGAGCTTTCTTT. Its translation: CASSSLTGSSGAFF.

This clonotype was seen a handful of times. This chain uses TRBV5-8 with TRBJ1-1; D not resolved. The length of the CDR3 is 16 residues. The germline V gene has CDR1 SGHTS and CDR2 YDEGEE. Trimming took off 4 bases at V and 1 base at J, with 17 bases between the two ends. In DNA form, the CDR3 reads TGTGCCAGCAGCCGGAGAGGCGAAAGTTCGAACACTGAAGCTTTCTTT. Translating gives CASSRRGESSNTEAFF. The variable domain in full, completed from reference TRBV5-8 and TRBJ1-1, reads EAGVTQSPTHLIKTRGQQATLRCSPISGHTSVYWYQQALGLGLQFLLWYDEGEERNRGNFPPRFSGRQFPNYSSELNVNALELEDSALYLCASSRRGESSNTEAFFGQGTRLTVV.

The chain joins TRBV3-1 to TRBJ2-5, with D possibly matching TRBD2 (6 bases). The CDR3 is 16 residues long. Trimming left V 4 bases short and J 5 bases short, with 20 bases between. Per the germline V gene, CDR1 is LGHDT and CDR2 is YNNKEL (reference sequence). The CDR3 reads CASSPSLGGVRETQYF. CDR3 coding DNA: TGTGCCAGCAGCCCCTCTTTGGGGGGAGTACGGGAGACCCAGTACTTC.

The table lists this clonotype with many counts. The chain recombines TRBV20-1 with TRBJ2-7, with no clear D. Trimming took off 5 bases at V and 3 bases at J, with 2 bases between the two ends. This CDR3 is built from 9 residues. Germline assignment: CDR1 DFQATT and CDR2 SNEGSKA (reference sequence). In nucleotides, the CDR3 is TGCAGTGCTGGCTACGAGCAGTACTTC. It specifies CSAGYEQYF.

The chain has TRBV5-8 and TRBJ2-7; tentative D call: TRBD1 (6 bases). CDR1 SGHTS and CDR2 YDEGEE come from the germline V gene. Trimming pared 0 bases from V and 4 bases from J, leaving 17 bases between. The CDR3 contains 16 residues. DNA of the CDR3: TGTGCCAGCAGCTTGGCCCCGACCAAGGGGGATTACGAGCAGTACTTC. It translates to CASSLAPTKGDYEQYF.

This clonotype was seen only a few times. The rearrangement links TRBV6-1 to TRBJ2-1, with a weak D call TRBD2 (6 bases). With 7 bases removed from V and 10 bases from J, the gap between germline ends came to 20 bases. This CDR3 spans 14 amino acids. CDR1 and CDR2 (germline): MNHNS, SASEGT. The DNA for the CDR3 is TGTGCCAGCATTGAGGGACTTCACCACGTAGAGCAGTTCTTC. Translation gives CASIEGLHHVEQFF.

This clonotype appeared many times. The V call is TRBV4-2, the J call TRBJ2-1; 11 bases match TRBD2. This CDR3 contains 16 residues. CDR1 is LGHNA and CDR2 is YNFKEQ in the germline V gene. The J segment lost 10 bases and the V segment lost 0 bases, leaving 8 bases of the junction unmatched. The CDR3 DNA is TGTGCCAGCAGCCAAGATACTAGCGGGAGAGTTGGGGAGCAGTTCTTC. Translated: CASSQDTSGRVGEQFF.

This clonotype has a handful of counts. The CDR3 loop is CASSEGRSTYEQYF. The CDR3 DNA is TGTGCCAGCAGTGAGGGCCGGAGCACCTACGAGCAGTACTTC. The V gene is TRBV2, the J gene TRBJ2-7; D is undetermined. The germline gives CDR1 SNHLY, CDR2 FYNNEI. The CDR3 is 14 residues long. The V and J ends lost 3 bases and 2 bases respectively, with 11 bases between them.

This clonotype appeared a few times. The V and J genes are TRBV20-1 and TRBJ1-2; a possible D gene is TRBD1 (6 bases). V lost 0 bases and J 5 bases, leaving 13 bases between the germline ends. Looked up from germline, CDR1 is DFQATT and CDR2 is SNEGSKA (reference sequence). The CDR3 runs to 14 residues. The CDR3 coding sequence is TGCAGTGCTAGAGATGGCAGGGGCACGTATGGCTACACCTTC. It encodes CSARDGRGTYGYTF.

This sequence joins TRBV28 and TRBJ1-3; tentatively, D is TRBD1 (6 bases). CDR1 and CDR2 (germline): MDHEN, SYDVKM. V was shortened by 4 bases and J by 0 bases, with 13 bases between the two germline ends. The CDR3 covers 16 residues. In nucleotides, the CDR3 is TGTGCCAGCAGTTCCCCGACAGGAACCTCTGGAAACACCATATATTTT. Its protein is CASSSPTGTSGNTIYF. The variable domain in full, completed from reference TRBV28 and TRBJ1-3, reads DVKVTQSSRYLVKRTGEKVFLECVQDMDHENMFWYRQDPGLGLRLIYFSYDVKMKEKGDIPEGYSVSREKKERFSLILESASTNQTSMYLCASSSPTGTSGNTIYFGEGSWLTVV.

The rearrangement uses TRBV4-2 and TRBJ2-1; TRBD2 matches 10 bases. CDR1 is LGHNA, CDR2 YNFKEQ, per germline. The V gene end was trimmed by 0 bases and the J gene end by 8 bases; junction bases not matched to a gene: 10. The CDR3 has 17 amino acids. The DNA of the CDR3 is TGTGCCAGCAGCCAAGACTACCTAGCGGGGGTTGGGGATGAGCAGTTCTTC. It codes for CASSQDYLAGVGDEQFF.

The rearrangement uses TRBV7-3 and TRBJ2-3; D might be TRBD1 (5 bases). The CDR3 has 16 residues. Trimming took 1 base from V and 8 from J, leaving 19 bases between them. Germline CDR1 SGHTA, CDR2 FQGTGA. The CDR3 protein is CASSLNGPEGVGTQYF. The CDR3 coding sequence is TGTGCCAGCAGCTTAAATGGGCCCGAAGGGGTGGGTACGCAGTATTTT.

The rearrangement links TRBV12-3 or TRBV12-4 to TRBJ2-1, with D perhaps TRBD1 (5 bases). The CDR3 totals 14 residues. V was trimmed by 2 bases and J by 6 bases, leaving 11 bases between them. CDR3 region: CASSLQGFGNEQFF. CDR3 DNA sequence: TGTGCCAGCAGTTTACAGGGATTCGGCAATGAGCAGTTCTTC.

In its sample, this clonotype was seen a few times. This sequence joins TRBV14 and TRBJ2-7; 8 nucleotides align to TRBD1. The germline CDR1 and CDR2 sequences are SGHDN and FVKESK. The CDR3 consists of 15 residues. V dropped 7 bases and J dropped 2; count of bases not matched to a gene: 10. This chain's CDR3 is CASNPRDRKPYEQYF. For the CDR3, the DNA is TGTGCCAGCAACCCCCGGGACAGGAAACCCTACGAGCAGTACTTC.

As to this clonotype: One base away lies a much larger clone, so this may be a sequencing read error. V is TRBV7-2 and J is TRBJ1-2; D call uncertain. The germline gives CDR1 SGHTA, CDR2 FQGNSA. The CDR3 has 14 residues. CDR3 loop: CASSKQTYNYGDTF. DNA for the CDR3: TGTGCCAGCAGCAAACAGACGTACAACTATGGCGACACCTTC.

As regards this clonotype: This may stem from a read error, because a much larger clone lies one nucleotide away. The CDR3 does not end in the conserved phenylalanine or tryptophan, so this is likely a read error. CDR3 in DNA: TGTGCCAGCAGTTACTACGGGGGGAGCTCCTACGAGCAGTACCTC. Its translation: CASSYYGGSSYEQYL. The rearrangement joins TRBV6-6 to TRBJ2-7; 7 nucleotides align to TRBD2. The CDR3 sequence is 15 residues long. V dropped 1 base and J dropped 0; count of bases not matched to a gene: 3. The germline CDR1 and CDR2 sequences are MNHNY and SVGAGI (reference sequence).

The chain carries TRBV2 and TRBJ2-3, with 9 bases aligning to TRBD1. CDR1 and CDR2 from the germline V gene are SNHLY and FYNNEI. J gave up 5 bases and V 6 bases, and 9 bases lay outside the gene matches. The CDR3 runs 15 residues. The CDR3: CASRPGQGKGDTQYF. The CDR3 DNA reads as TGTGCCAGCAGACCCGGACAGGGGAAAGGAGATACGCAGTATTTT.

The V and J genes are TRBV19 and TRBJ2-5; 9 positions match TRBD2. CDR1 and CDR2 from the germline V gene are LNHDA and SQIVND (reference sequence). There are 17 residues in the CDR3. V gave up 6 bases and J gave up 2 bases; unmatched junction bases: 13. The CDR3 region is CASSTVAGVEGQETQYF. CDR3 sequence (DNA): TGTGCCAGTAGCACGGTAGCGGGAGTGGAAGGGCAAGAGACCCAGTACTTC.

This clonotype was detected ten times or more. This chain joins TRBV29-1 and TRBJ2-7; D may be TRBD1 or TRBD2 (5 bases each). The CDR3 extends over 16 amino acids. Germline lookup yields CDR1 SQVTM and CDR2 ANQGSEA. The germline V and J ends were trimmed by 1 base and 3 bases, with 19 bases remaining between them. DNA for the CDR3: TGCAGCGTTGAAGTTGTGGGGACGCCCGGGGACTACGAGCAGTACTTC. Its protein is CSVEVVGTPGDYEQYF.